This T cell receptor beta chain was profiled in a study of blood T cell repertoires in COVID-19. Study-level background: Samples representing acute and convalescent COVID-19 were sourced from the United States, Italy and Spain. In each case, the material was cDNA or gDNA derived from T cells, B-cell-depleted T cells, or PBMCs.

Per the original data handling: How many nucleated cells were present was estimated from reference gene primer amplification. Clones were read by immunoSEQ multiplex PCR, and TCRdb kept only the in-frame ones, dropping some. The D gene and trimming were derived from the DNA, and the V and J assignments and clone size from that table. Of 170,000 or so clones in the sample, 85% to 95% were seen once. The CDR3 length is 16 residues. Germline-derived CDR1 and CDR2 are SGHTA and FQGNSA. V lost 2 bases and J lost 2; bases outside the gene matches: 7. The clonotype comes from a man over 45 with acute or convalescent COVID-19. Sequencing was done on a sample of peripheral blood. V is TRBV7-2 and J is TRBJ2-5; 8 bases fit TRBD2. The CDR3 nucleotides are TGTGCCAGCAGCTTAACCAGCGGGGGAACTCAAGAGACCCAGTACTTC. The encoded protein is CASSLTSGGTQETQYF.